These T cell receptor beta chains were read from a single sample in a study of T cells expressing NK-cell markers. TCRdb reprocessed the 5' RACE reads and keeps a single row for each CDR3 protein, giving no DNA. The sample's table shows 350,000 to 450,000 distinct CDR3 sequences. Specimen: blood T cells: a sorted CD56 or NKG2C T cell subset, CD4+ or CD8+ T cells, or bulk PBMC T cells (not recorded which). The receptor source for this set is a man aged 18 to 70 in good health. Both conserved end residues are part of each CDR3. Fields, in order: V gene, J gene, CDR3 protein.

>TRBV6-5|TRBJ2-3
CASSLQGHTQYF
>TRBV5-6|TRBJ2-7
CASSPSPGGQGTYEQYF
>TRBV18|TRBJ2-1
CASSPSQGAFTYNEQFF
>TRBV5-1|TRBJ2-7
CASSLGGGQASYEQYF
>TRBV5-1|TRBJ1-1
CASSWTGTGTLEAFF
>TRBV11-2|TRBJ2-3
CASSLQGLPTDTQYF
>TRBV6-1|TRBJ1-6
CASSPDRGSPLHF
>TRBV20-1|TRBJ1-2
CSASSGKTYGYTF
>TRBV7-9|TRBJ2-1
CASSPRRGVNEQFF
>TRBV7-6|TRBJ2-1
CASSLARWTSGGPINEQFF
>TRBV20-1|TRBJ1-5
CSGVKGQGVWSNQPQHF
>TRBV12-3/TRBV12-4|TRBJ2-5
CASSLSGTGEKTQYF
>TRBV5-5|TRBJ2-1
CASSLSLSSYNEQFF
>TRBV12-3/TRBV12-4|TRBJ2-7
CASRETGQGLHEQYF